This TCR beta chain was captured in a study of T cell responses to AZD1222 COVID-19 vaccine. The study, taken as a whole, reports: Repertoire sampling occurred only after the peak T cell response. Spike-specific TCR breadth and depth were elevated following two AZD1222 doses. The sample set comprised mostly white British donors with more females, and clonal diversity was possibly underestimated. Baseline seropositives among AZD1222 recipients totaled only six or seven.

In its sample, this clone was seen once. Its target is unknown. Method: immunoSEQ multiplex PCR; TCRdb's copy keeps in-frame clones and lacks some. Of about 85,000 clones detected, roughly 90% appear once; the ten largest clones hold 6% to 9%. Sequencing used peripheral blood, obtained on day 0 of AZD1222 vaccination. This clonotype was obtained from an adult in good health.

The CDR3 spells CASSSASGAFGTQYF. CDR3 nucleotide sequence: TGTGCCAGCTCCAGCGCTAGCGGAGCTTTTGGTACGCAGTATTTT. The rearrangement links TRBV19 to TRBJ2-3, with TRBD2 matching 7 bases. The CDR3 sequence is 15 residues long. Losses at the gene ends were 9 bases for V and 8 bases for J; bases not matched to a gene: 17. CDR1 and CDR2 from the germline V gene are LNHDA and SQIVND (reference sequence).